The source of this T cell receptor (beta chain) is a study of blood T cell repertoires in COVID-19. The CDR3 runs 14 residues. Germline CDR1 SGHTA, CDR2 FQGNSA. V lost 5 bases and J lost 5, with 12 bases in between. Sequencing used immunoSEQ multiplex PCR; TCRdb keeps in-frame clones, though not all of them. The table includes about 290,000 clones, 85% to 90% detected once. The sample comprised peripheral blood. The chain uses TRBV7-2 and TRBJ2-2; tentative D call: TRBD2 (6 bases). The clonotype comes from a woman in her 30s with COVID-19, enrolled during active disease. The CDR3 is CASSLLRGTGELFF. The CDR3 nucleotides read TGTGCCAGCAGCCTTTTGCGGGGTACCGGGGAGCTGTTTTTT. Variable domain in full (rest from reference TRBV7-2 and TRBJ2-2): GAGVSQSPSNKVTEKGKDVELRCDPISGHTALYWYRQSLGQGLEFLIYFQGNSAPDKSGLPSDRFSAERTGGSVSTLTIQRTQQEDSAVYLCASSLLRGTGELFFGEGSRLTVL.